These 23 T cell receptor beta chains came from one sample sequenced in a study of T cell responses to AZD1222 COVID-19 vaccine. Using immunoSEQ multiplex PCR, the repertoire was profiled, and TCRdb retains in-frame clones only, with some absent. This repertoire shows 150,000 to 200,000 clones, 85% to 90% found once; its top ten account for about 8%. The source was peripheral blood, collected on day 0 of AZD1222 vaccination. These receptors all stem from an adult in good health.

The V gene is TRBV29-1, the J gene TRBJ1-5; tentative D call: TRBD1 (5 bases). The CDR3 covers 13 residues. The V and J ends lost 6 bases and 5 bases respectively, with 14 bases between them. CDR1 and CDR2 (germline): SQVTM, ANQGSEA. CDR3 region: CSVTAGSDQPQHF. CDR3 DNA sequence: TGCAGCGTGACAGCCGGTTCGGATCAGCCCCAGCATTTT.

This chain uses TRBV28 with TRBJ1-1; tentatively, D is TRBD1 (5 bases). Germline V gives CDR1 MDHEN, CDR2 SYDVKM. This CDR3 is 11 amino acids long. Trimming stripped 3 bases from V and 12 bases from J, with 11 bases between. The CDR3 DNA sequence: TGTGCCAGCAGTTTGCTCGGGGGGACTTTCTTT. It encodes CASSLLGGTFF.

V is TRBV28 and J is TRBJ2-1; D might be TRBD1 (6 bases). The CDR3 consists of 17 residues. V lost 8 bases and J lost 2, with 22 bases in between. Germline CDR1 MDHEN, CDR2 SYDVKM. CDR3 sequence (DNA): TGTGCCAGCCAACCTACCAGGTCCAGGGGAACCTACAATGAGCAGTTCTTC. Its translation is CASQPTRSRGTYNEQFF. Full variable domain (remainder filled in from reference TRBV28 and TRBJ2-1): DVKVTQSSRYLVKRTGEKVFLECVQDMDHENMFWYRQDPGLGLRLIYFSYDVKMKEKGDIPEGYSVSREKKERFSLILESASTNQTSMYLCASQPTRSRGTYNEQFFGPGTRLTVL.

The chain joins TRBV24-1 to TRBJ1-1; D is perhaps TRBD1 (5 bases). V was pared by 6 bases and J by 5 bases, with 6 bases between. This CDR3 comprises 11 residues. CDR1 and CDR2 (germline): KGHDR, SFDVKD. This CDR3 reads CATSRGTEAFF. The CDR3 DNA reads TGTGCCACCAGTCGGGGGACTGAAGCTTTCTTT.

The V gene is TRBV5-1, the J gene TRBJ2-1; the match to TRBD2 covers 10 bases. The CDR3 contains 15 residues. Trimming cost V 3 bases and J 4 bases; bases outside gene matches: 4. Germline V gene sequence: CDR1 SGHRS, CDR2 YFSETQ. Written as DNA, the CDR3 is TGCGCCAGCAGCTCCGGGACTAGCGAATACAATGAGCAGTTCTTC. Amino acid sequence: CASSSGTSEYNEQFF.

This rearrangement joins TRBV5-1 to TRBJ2-1; either TRBD1 or TRBD2 may supply D (5 bases each). In germline, CDR1 is SGHRS, CDR2 YFSETQ. Deletions cut 0 bases from V and 10 bases from J, with 14 bases between. This CDR3 comprises 14 residues. Written as DNA, the CDR3 is TGCGCCAGCAGCTTGGGAAATGGGGGTCGGGAGCAGTTCTTC. It specifies CASSLGNGGREQFF. Supplemented by reference TRBV5-1 and TRBJ2-1, the full variable domain reads KAGVTQTPRYLIKTRGQQVTLSCSPISGHRSVSWYQQTPGQGLQFLFEYFSETQRNKGNFPGRFSGRQFSNSRSEMNVSTLELGDSALYLCASSLGNGGREQFFGPGTRLTVL.

V gene TRBV6-2 or TRBV6-3 combines with J gene TRBJ1-3; no clear D gene. Germline CDR1 and CDR2: MNHEY and SVGEGT. CDR3 length equals 15 residues. V was cut by 6 bases and J by 0 bases, with 12 bases left in between. CDR3 residues: CASSQDGDSGNTIYF. CDR3 nucleotides: TGTGCCAGCAGCCAGGACGGAGACTCTGGAAACACCATATATTTT.

V usage is TRBV19 and J usage is TRBJ1-5, with D tentatively TRBD1 (6 bases). Germline-derived CDR1 and CDR2 are LNHDA and SQIVND (reference sequence). The CDR3 has 14 residues. With 10 bases removed from V and 4 bases from J, the gap between germline ends came to 17 bases. The CDR3 coding sequence is TGTGCCACCCGAGGAGGCAGGGGAAATCAGCCCCAGCATTTT. Its translation is CATRGGRGNQPQHF.

The rearrangement uses TRBV19 and TRBJ1-2; 8 bases are a match to TRBD1. V lost 6 bases, J lost 6 bases, and 9 bases stayed unmatched. From germline, CDR1 is LNHDA and CDR2 SQIVND (reference sequence). This CDR3 has 14 residues. CDR3 in DNA: TGTGCCAGTAGACCTCGGACAGGGTCCGATGGCTACACCTTC. It translates to CASRPRTGSDGYTF.

This clone was detected a few times. The chain uses TRBV28 and TRBJ2-7, with D uncertain. V was shortened by 4 bases and J by 2 bases, with 6 bases between the two germline ends. In germline, CDR1 is MDHEN, CDR2 SYDVKM. This CDR3 spans 12 amino acids. The CDR3 loop reads CASSSQTYEQYF. The CDR3 nucleotides read TGTGCCAGCAGTTCACAGACCTACGAGCAGTACTTC.

The chain employs TRBV12-3 or TRBV12-4 and TRBJ1-4; D not certain. This CDR3 contains 13 residues. V lost 6 bases and J 8 bases, leaving 13 bases between the germline ends. CDR3: CASRPGVREKLFF. The DNA for the CDR3 is TGTGCCAGCAGACCCGGAGTGAGGGAAAAACTGTTTTTT.

This CDR3 is CASSPGQNPNYGYTF. CDR3 bases: TGCGCCAGCAGCCCTGGACAGAATCCTAACTATGGCTACACCTTC. This rearrangement joins TRBV5-1 to TRBJ1-2; a possible D gene is TRBD1 (6 bases). Trimming pared 4 bases from V and 0 bases from J, leaving 13 bases between. CDR3 length: 15 amino acids. From germline, CDR1 is SGHRS and CDR2 YFSETQ.

The rearrangement links TRBV7-9 to TRBJ2-5; D tentatively fits TRBD1 or TRBD2 (5 bases each). The CDR3 runs to 16 residues. Germline V gene sequence: CDR1 SEHNR, CDR2 FQNEAQ (reference sequence). Trimming stripped 5 bases from V and 1 base from J, with 17 bases between. The CDR3 spells CASSEPRGQAQETQYF. The CDR3 bases are TGTGCCAGCAGCGAGCCCCGGGGCCAGGCCCAAGAGACCCAGTACTTC.

The J gene is TRBJ2-3, the V gene TRBV9; 15 bases fit TRBD2. The V segment lost 4 bases and the J segment 6 bases; nucleotides outside the gene matches: 9. Germline values: CDR1 SGDLS, CDR2 YYNGEE. The CDR3 runs to 17 residues. For the CDR3, the DNA is TGTGCCAGCAGCTCAAGGACTAGCGGGGGGGCCTGGGATACGCAGTATTTT. This codes for CASSSRTSGGAWDTQYF.

As DNA, the CDR3 is TGTGCCAGCAGCCAAGTCGCAGGGGACAGCGAGCAGTACTTC. Amino acids: CASSQVAGDSEQYF. This chain connects TRBV14 to TRBJ2-7; 7 bases fit TRBD1. V lost 1 base, J lost 6 bases, and 6 bases stayed unmatched. The germline gives CDR1 SGHDN, CDR2 FVKESK. The length of the CDR3 is 14 residues.

DNA of the CDR3: TGTGCCAGCAGCCAAGAATCAGGGTTTTCACCCCTCCACTTT. Its protein product is CASSQESGFSPLHF. V usage is TRBV3-1 (or the pseudogene TRBV3-2) and J usage is TRBJ1-6; D is perhaps TRBD1 (5 bases). The CDR3 length is 14 residues. Per germline, CDR1 LGHDT and CDR2 YNNKEL (reference sequence). Trimming shortened V by 0 bases and J by 9 bases, and 9 bases separated the two germline ends.

The chain employs TRBV12-2 and TRBJ2-7; the table's D call, TRBD1, has no DNA check behind it. TRBV12-2 is deemed a pseudogene. The CDR3 extends over 14 amino acids. The CDR3 here is CASDHRSPQYEQYF. The CDR3, as DNA: TGTGCAAGTGACCACAGGAGCCCACAATACGAGCAGTACTTC.

This clone appeared a few times. V gene TRBV6-2 or TRBV6-3 combines with J gene TRBJ1-2, with TRBD1 matching 7 bases. The CDR3 sequence is 13 residues long. CDR1 is MNHEY, CDR2 SVGEGT, per germline. Trimming cost V 6 bases and J 7 bases; bases outside gene matches: 8. CDR3 nucleotide sequence: TGTGCCAGCAGCACAGGGGATACGGGTGGCTACACCTTC. Translating gives CASSTGDTGGYTF.

This chain uses TRBV10-3 with TRBJ1-5; the D is unclear. Trimming stripped 0 bases from V and 7 bases from J, with 16 bases between. In germline, CDR1 is ENHRY, CDR2 SYGVKD. This CDR3 comprises 16 residues. The CDR3: CAISESKSGLGQPQHF. CDR3 coding DNA: TGTGCCATCAGTGAGTCGAAATCGGGTCTGGGGCAGCCCCAGCATTTT.

The CDR3 DNA reads TGTGCCAGCAGCGAAATTGGACAGAACTATGGCTACACCTTC. Its protein is CASSEIGQNYGYTF. The V call is TRBV5-6, the J call TRBJ1-2, with D maybe TRBD1 (6 bases). The germline gives CDR1 SGHDT, CDR2 YYEEEE. Trimming pared 4 bases from V and 2 bases from J, leaving 12 bases between. The CDR3 length is 14 residues.

The chain is built from TRBV7-8 and TRBJ2-2; 7 bases are shared with TRBD1. V was pared by 5 bases and J by 3 bases, with 9 bases of the junction left unmatched. Germline V gene data show CDR1 as SGHVS and CDR2 as FQNEAQ. The CDR3 spans 16 residues. The CDR3 region has the DNA TGTGCCAGCAGCAGCGACAGGGTTAAGTACACCGGGGAGCTGTTTTTT. Protein: CASSSDRVKYTGELFF.

The CDR3 loop is CAWSWGDRSQYF. The CDR3 coding sequence is TGTGCCTGGAGTTGGGGAGATCGGTCGCAGTACTTC. The chain has TRBV30 and TRBJ2-7; the D gene is possibly TRBD2 (5 bases). The length of the CDR3 is 12 residues. Germline CDR1 is GTSNPN and CDR2 is SVGIG (reference sequence). The germline V and J ends were trimmed by 2 bases and 9 bases, with 14 bases remaining between them.

The V call is TRBV2, the J call TRBJ2-7, with a weak D call TRBD2 (6 bases). V lost 7 bases to trimming and J lost 4 bases, with 17 bases between them. CDR1 is SNHLY, CDR2 FYNNEI, per germline. There are 14 residues in the CDR3. CDR3 residues: CASTSGGFPYEQYF. In DNA, the CDR3 is TGTGCCAGCACCTCCGGGGGTTTCCCATACGAGCAGTACTTC. Drawing the rest from reference TRBV2 and TRBJ2-7, the complete variable domain is EPEVTQTPSHQVTQMGQEVILRCVPISNHLYFYWYRQILGQKVEFLVSFYNNEISEKSEIFDDQFSVERPDGSNFTLKIRSTKLEDSAMYFCASTSGGFPYEQYFGPGTRLTVT.